This is a list of T cell receptor beta chains from one sample in a study of blood T cell repertoires in COVID-19. This table comes from immunoSEQ multiplex PCR, and its TCRdb copy is limited to in-frame clones, with some not included. The repertoire holds about 200,000 clones, with under 90% as singletons. Sequencing was done on a sample of peripheral blood. Source of these receptors: a middle-aged man with acute or convalescent COVID-19. Each CDR3 is given with its conserved first and last residue. Fields, in order: J gene, D gene, clone size, V gene, CDR3 protein, CDR3 DNA. A D gene is named only where the DNA matches it firmly. For some rows the clone size is stated as once, few or many, or as a class when expanded; others skip it.

TRBJ1-2 TRBD1 . TRBV9 CASSASLRDRELPNYGYTF TGTGCCAGCAGCGCCAGTCTCCGGGACAGGGAGCTACCTAACTATGGCTACACCTTC
TRBJ1-6 . . TRBV13 CASSLDQAGNSPLHF TGTGCCAGCAGCTTAGATCAGGCCGGTAATTCACCCCTCCACTTT
TRBJ2-2 . few TRBV5-4 CASTLEGSNTGELFF TGTGCCAGCACCCTGGAGGGATCGAACACCGGGGAGCTGTTTTTT
TRBJ1-5 . . TRBV3-1/TRBV3-2 CASSFRSSNQPQHF TGTGCCAGCAGCTTTAGAAGCAGCAATCAGCCCCAGCATTTT
TRBJ2-5 TRBD2 . TRBV25-1 CASSIAGAEETQYF TGTGCCAGCAGTATAGCGGGGGCGGAAGAGACCCAGTACTTC
TRBJ2-7 TRBD1 . TRBV18 CASSPTGTYEQYF TGTGCCAGCTCGCCGACAGGGACCTACGAGCAGTACTTC
TRBJ1-2 . few TRBV5-4 CASSLDPQGGGYTF TGTGCCAGCAGCTTGGACCCGCAGGGTGGTGGCTACACCTTC
TRBJ1-1 . . TRBV6-2/TRBV6-3 CASSTTFRRTSPYFAFF TGTGCCAGCAGCACCACCTTCCGCCGGACATCCCCTTATTTCGCTTTCTTT
TRBJ2-2 . . TRBV7-9 CASRYGSRLSGELFF TGTGCCAGCAGATACGGGTCCCGATTATCCGGGGAGCTGTTTTTT
TRBJ2-2 . . TRBV5-1 CASSTPPAGELFF TGCGCCAGCAGCACCCCCCCGGCCGGGGAGCTGTTTTTT
TRBJ1-4 . . TRBV6-5 CASGGTVGEKLFF TGTGCCAGCGGGGGGACTGTTGGGGAAAAACTGTTTTTT
TRBJ1-6 TRBD1 . TRBV4-1 CASSQDATGVGRSYNSPLHF TGCGCCAGCAGCCAAGATGCTACAGGGGTGGGGAGGTCCTATAATTCACCCCTCCACTTT
TRBJ1-2 . . TRBV9 CASSVAAGPNYGYTF TGTGCCAGCAGCGTAGCCGCGGGCCCTAACTATGGCTACACCTTC
TRBJ2-1 TRBD1 few TRBV7-3 CASSSPGQGNEQFF TGTGCCAGCAGCTCACCTGGACAGGGCAATGAGCAGTTCTTC
TRBJ2-4 TRBD1 . TRBV5-1 CASSSEARQGVNIQYF TGCGCCAGCAGCTCCGAAGCCCGACAGGGGGTAAACATTCAGTACTTC
TRBJ1-2 . . TRBV10-1 CASSETSNYGYTF TGCGCCAGCAGTGAAACGAGCAACTATGGCTACACCTTC
TRBJ1-1 TRBD1 . TRBV7-6 CASSETGGPYGAFF TGTGCCAGCAGCGAGACAGGGGGCCCGTATGGAGCTTTCTTT
TRBJ2-4 . . TRBV3-1/TRBV3-2 CASSQETTPRLYF TGTGCCAGCAGCCAAGAAACTACGCCCCGGCTGTACTTC
TRBJ1-2 TRBD1 . TRBV6-5 CASSYTGGYGYTF TGTGCCAGCAGCTATACAGGGGGCTATGGCTACACCTTC
TRBJ1-1 TRBD1 . TRBV27 CASSLRRGQETEAFF TGTGCCAGCAGTTTACGCAGGGGGCAGGAGACTGAAGCTTTCTTT
TRBJ1-4 TRBD1 . TRBV9 CASSAAPGQANEKLFF TGTGCCAGCAGCGCCGCACCGGGACAGGCTAATGAAAAACTGTTTTTT
TRBJ2-3 TRBD1 once TRBV5-1 CASSSTGAEDTQYF TGCGCCAGCAGCTCAACAGGGGCGGAGGATACGCAGTATTTT
TRBJ2-7 TRBD1 . TRBV5-4 CASSPDRAHEQYF TGTGCCAGCAGCCCGGACAGGGCCCACGAGCAGTACTTC
TRBJ2-2 . . TRBV7-8 CASSLGASSVNTGELFF TGTGCCAGCAGCTTAGGCGCTTCTAGCGTGAACACCGGGGAGCTGTTTTTT
TRBJ1-5 TRBD1 . TRBV14 CASSSGQLQPQHF TGTGCCAGCAGCTCGGGACAGCTGCAGCCCCAGCATTTT
TRBJ1-5 TRBD1 . TRBV5-5 CASSTTGGNQPQHF TGTGCCAGCAGCACAACAGGGGGTAATCAGCCCCAGCATTTT
TRBJ1-5 TRBD1 . TRBV5-1 CASSFSRGHQPQHF TGCGCCAGCAGCTTTTCCAGGGGGCATCAGCCCCAGCATTTT
TRBJ1-6 . . TRBV18 CASSPPAGDNSPLHF TGTGCCAGCTCACCACCCGCAGGTGATAATTCACCCCTCCACTTT
TRBJ1-3 . once TRBV18 CASSGDASGNTIYF TGTGCCAGCTCCGGGGATGCCAGCGGAAACACCATATATTTT
TRBJ2-3 . once TRBV5-1 CASSLRDGAGGDTQYF TGCGCCAGCAGTCTTCGGGACGGGGCCGGGGGAGATACGCAGTATTTT
TRBJ2-3 . few TRBV15 CATSRQGGTDTQYF TGTGCCACCAGCAGACAAGGGGGCACAGATACGCAGTATTTT